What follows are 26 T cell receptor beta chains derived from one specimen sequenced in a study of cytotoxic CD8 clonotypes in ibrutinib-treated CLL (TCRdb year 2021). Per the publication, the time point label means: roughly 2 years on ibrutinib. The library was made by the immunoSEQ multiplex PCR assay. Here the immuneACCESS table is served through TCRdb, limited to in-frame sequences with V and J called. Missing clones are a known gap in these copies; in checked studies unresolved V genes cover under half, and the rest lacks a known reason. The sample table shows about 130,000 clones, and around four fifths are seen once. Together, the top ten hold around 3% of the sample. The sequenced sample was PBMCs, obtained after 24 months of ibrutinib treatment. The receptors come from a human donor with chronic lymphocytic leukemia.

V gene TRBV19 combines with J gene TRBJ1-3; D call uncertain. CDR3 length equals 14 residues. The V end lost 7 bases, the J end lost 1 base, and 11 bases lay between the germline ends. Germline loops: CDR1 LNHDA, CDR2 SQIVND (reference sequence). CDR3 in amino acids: CASTRVTSGNTIYF. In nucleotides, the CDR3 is TGTGCCAGTACAAGGGTGACTTCTGGAAACACCATATATTTT.

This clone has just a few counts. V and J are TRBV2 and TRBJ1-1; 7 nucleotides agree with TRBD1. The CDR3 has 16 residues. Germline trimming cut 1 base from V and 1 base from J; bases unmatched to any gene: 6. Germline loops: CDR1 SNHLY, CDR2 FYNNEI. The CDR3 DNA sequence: TGTGCCAGCAGTGAAGAGGGGGCGAAAGCGAACACTGAAGCTTTCTTT. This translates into CASSEEGAKANTEAFF.

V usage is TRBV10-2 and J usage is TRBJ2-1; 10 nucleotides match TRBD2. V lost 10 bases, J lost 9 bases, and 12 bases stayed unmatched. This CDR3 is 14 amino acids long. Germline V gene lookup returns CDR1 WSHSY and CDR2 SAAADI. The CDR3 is CATRSGGARGEQFF. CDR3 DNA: TGCGCCACTCGCAGCGGGGGGGCCAGAGGTGAGCAGTTCTTC.

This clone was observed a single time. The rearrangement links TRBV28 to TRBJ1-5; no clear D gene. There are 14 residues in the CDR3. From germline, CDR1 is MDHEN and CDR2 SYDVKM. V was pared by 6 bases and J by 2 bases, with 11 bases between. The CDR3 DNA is TGTGCCAGCAGCCGGGGTGGGGGCAATCAGCCCCAGCATTTT. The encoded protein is CASSRGGGNQPQHF.

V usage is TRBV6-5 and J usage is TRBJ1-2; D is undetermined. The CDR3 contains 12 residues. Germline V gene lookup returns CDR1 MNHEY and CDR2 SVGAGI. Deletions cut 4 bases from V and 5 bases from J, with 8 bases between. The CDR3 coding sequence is TGTGCCAGCAGTTCGACGGATTATGGCTACACCTTC. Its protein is CASSSTDYGYTF.

CDR3 residues: CASSAQGARYEQYF. CDR3 sequence (DNA): TGTGCCAGCAGCGCACAGGGGGCGCGGTACGAGCAGTACTTC. The V and J genes are TRBV7-9 and TRBJ2-7; TRBD1 agrees at 9 bases. The germline V gene has CDR1 SEHNR and CDR2 FQNEAQ (reference sequence). The CDR3 loop spans 14 amino acids. V was pared by 5 bases and J by 4 bases, with 6 bases of the junction left unmatched. Together with reference TRBV7-9 and TRBJ2-7, the CDR3 gives the full variable domain: DTGVSQNPRHKITKRGQNVTFRCDPISEHNRLYWYRQTLGQGPEFLTYFQNEAQLEKSRLLSDRFSAERPKGSFSTLEIQRTEQGDSAMYLCASSAQGARYEQYFGPGTRLTVT.

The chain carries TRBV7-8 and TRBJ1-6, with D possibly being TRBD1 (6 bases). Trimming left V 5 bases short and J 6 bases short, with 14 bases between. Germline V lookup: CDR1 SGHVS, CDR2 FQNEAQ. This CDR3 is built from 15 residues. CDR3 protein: CASSRAEGGNSPLHF. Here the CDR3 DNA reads TGTGCCAGCAGCCGCGCGGAGGGGGGTAATTCACCCCTCCACTTT.

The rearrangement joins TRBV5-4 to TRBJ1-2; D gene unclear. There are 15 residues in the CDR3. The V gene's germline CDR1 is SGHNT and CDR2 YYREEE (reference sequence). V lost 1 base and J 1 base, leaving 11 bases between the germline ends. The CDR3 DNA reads TGTGCCAGCAGCTTGTCGGGAGGACTTAACTATGGCTACACCTTC. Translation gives CASSLSGGLNYGYTF. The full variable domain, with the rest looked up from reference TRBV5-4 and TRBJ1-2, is ETGVTQSPTHLIKTRGQQVTLRCSSQSGHNTVSWYQQALGQGPQFIFQYYREEENGRGNFPPRFSGLQFPNYSSELNVNALELDDSALYLCASSLSGGLNYGYTFGSGTRLTVV.

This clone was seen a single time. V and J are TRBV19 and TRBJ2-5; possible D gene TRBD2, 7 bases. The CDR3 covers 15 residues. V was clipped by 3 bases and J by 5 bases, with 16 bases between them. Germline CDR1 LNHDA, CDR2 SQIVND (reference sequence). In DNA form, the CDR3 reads TGTGCCAGTAGTATTCCGGGGGGCCGCTGGGAGACCCAGTACTTC. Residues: CASSIPGGRWETQYF.

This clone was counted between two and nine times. The CDR3 DNA reads TGTGCCAGCAGCTTAGAGGCAGGGGTTAGCTCCTATAATTCACCCCTCCACTTT. It yields the protein CASSLEAGVSSYNSPLHF. The chain combines TRBV7-6 with TRBJ1-6; possibly TRBD1 for D (6 bases). V dropped 1 base and J dropped 0 bases, with 13 bases sitting between them. The CDR3 sequence is 18 residues long. From germline, CDR1 is SGHVS and CDR2 FNYEAQ.

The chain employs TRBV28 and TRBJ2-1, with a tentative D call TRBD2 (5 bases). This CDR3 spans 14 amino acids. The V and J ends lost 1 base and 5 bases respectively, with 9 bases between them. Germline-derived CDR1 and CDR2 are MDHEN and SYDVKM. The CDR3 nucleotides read TGTGCCAGCAGTTTATTTGGACTCAACAATGAGCAGTTCTTC. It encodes CASSLFGLNNEQFF.

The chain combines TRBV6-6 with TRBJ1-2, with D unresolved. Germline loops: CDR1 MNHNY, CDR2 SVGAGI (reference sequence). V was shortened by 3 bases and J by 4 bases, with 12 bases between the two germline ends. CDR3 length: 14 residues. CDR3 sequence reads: CASSYLDGPYGYTF. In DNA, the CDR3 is TGTGCCAGCAGTTATTTGGACGGCCCCTATGGCTACACCTTC.

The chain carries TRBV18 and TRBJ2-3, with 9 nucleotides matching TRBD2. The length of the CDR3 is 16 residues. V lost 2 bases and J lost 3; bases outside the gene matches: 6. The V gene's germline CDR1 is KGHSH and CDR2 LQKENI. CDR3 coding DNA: TGTGCCAGCTCACCAGCCCGACTAGCGGTGACAGATACGCAGTATTTT. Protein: CASSPARLAVTDTQYF. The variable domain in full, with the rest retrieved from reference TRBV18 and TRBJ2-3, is NAGVMQNPRHLVRRRGQEARLRCSPMKGHSHVYWYRQLPEEGLKFMVYLQKENIIDESGMPKERFSAEFPKEGPSILRIQQVVRGDSAAYFCASSPARLAVTDTQYFGPGTRLTVL.

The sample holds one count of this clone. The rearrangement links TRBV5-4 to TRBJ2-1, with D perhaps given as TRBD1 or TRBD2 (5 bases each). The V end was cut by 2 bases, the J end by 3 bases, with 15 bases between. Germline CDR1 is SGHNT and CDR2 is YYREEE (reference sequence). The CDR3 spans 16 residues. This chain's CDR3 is CASSLSSGRLYNEQFF. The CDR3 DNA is TGTGCCAGCAGCTTATCATCGGGGCGCCTCTACAATGAGCAGTTCTTC.

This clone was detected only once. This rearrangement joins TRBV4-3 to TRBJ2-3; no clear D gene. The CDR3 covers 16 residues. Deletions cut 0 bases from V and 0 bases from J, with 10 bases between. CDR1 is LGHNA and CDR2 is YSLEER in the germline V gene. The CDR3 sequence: CASSQDMWQSTDTQYF. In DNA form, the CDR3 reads TGCGCCAGCAGCCAAGATATGTGGCAGAGCACAGATACGCAGTATTTT.

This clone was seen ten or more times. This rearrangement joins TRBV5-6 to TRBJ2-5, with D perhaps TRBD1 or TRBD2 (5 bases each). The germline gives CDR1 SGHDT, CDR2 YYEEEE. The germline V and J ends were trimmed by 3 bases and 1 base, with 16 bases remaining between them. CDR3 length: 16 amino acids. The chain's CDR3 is CASSSSGTVPQETQYF. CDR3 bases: TGTGCCAGCAGCTCGTCCGGGACGGTGCCCCAAGAGACCCAGTACTTC.

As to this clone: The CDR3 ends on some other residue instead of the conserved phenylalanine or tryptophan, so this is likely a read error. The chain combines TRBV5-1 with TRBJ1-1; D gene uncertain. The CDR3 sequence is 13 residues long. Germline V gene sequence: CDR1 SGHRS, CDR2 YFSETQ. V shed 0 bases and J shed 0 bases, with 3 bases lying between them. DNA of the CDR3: TGCGCCAGCAGCTTGGGACTGAACACTGAAGCTTTCCTT. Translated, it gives CASSLGLNTEAFL.

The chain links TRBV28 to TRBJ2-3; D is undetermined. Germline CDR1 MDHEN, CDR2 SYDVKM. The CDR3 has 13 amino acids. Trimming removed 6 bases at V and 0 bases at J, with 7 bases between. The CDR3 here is CASSMTSTDTQYF. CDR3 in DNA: TGTGCCAGCAGCATGACTAGCACAGATACGCAGTATTTT.

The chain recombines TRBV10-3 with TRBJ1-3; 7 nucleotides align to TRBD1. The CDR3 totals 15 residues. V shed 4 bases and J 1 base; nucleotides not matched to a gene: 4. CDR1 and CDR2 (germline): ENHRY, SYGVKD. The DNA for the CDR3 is TGTGCCATCAGTGGACAGGGAATGTCTGGAAACACCATATATTTT. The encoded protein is CAISGQGMSGNTIYF.

The CDR3 DNA is TGTGCCACCAGTACCGGGACAGGGCAAGAGACCCAGTACTTC. The encoded protein is CATSTGTGQETQYF. This chain connects TRBV15 to TRBJ2-5; 9 nucleotides line up with TRBD1. Trimming removed 6 bases from V and 2 bases from J; junction bases left unmatched: 4. CDR1 LNHNV and CDR2 YYDKDF come from the germline V gene (reference sequence). This CDR3 has 14 residues.

The CDR3 loop reads CASSYSTGIEAFF. CDR3 in DNA: TGTGCCAGCAGTTACTCAACCGGTATTGAAGCTTTCTTT. This rearrangement joins TRBV6-5 to TRBJ1-1; unclear D gene. Germline-derived CDR1 and CDR2 are MNHEY and SVGAGI. This CDR3 has 13 amino acids. V dropped 0 bases and J dropped 7 bases, with 9 bases sitting between them.

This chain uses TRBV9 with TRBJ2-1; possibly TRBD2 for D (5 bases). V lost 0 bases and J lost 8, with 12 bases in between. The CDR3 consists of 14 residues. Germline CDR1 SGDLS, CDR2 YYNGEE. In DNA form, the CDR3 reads TGTGCCAGCAGCGTAGCGGGGTACGCCCATGAGCAGTTCTTC. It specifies CASSVAGYAHEQFF.

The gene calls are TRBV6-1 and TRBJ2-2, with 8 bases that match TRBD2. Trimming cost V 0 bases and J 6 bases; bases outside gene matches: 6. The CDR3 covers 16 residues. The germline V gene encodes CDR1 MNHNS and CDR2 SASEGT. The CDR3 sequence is CASSEASGGASGELFF. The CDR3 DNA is TGTGCCAGCAGTGAAGCCTCCGGGGGGGCCTCCGGGGAGCTGTTTTTT.

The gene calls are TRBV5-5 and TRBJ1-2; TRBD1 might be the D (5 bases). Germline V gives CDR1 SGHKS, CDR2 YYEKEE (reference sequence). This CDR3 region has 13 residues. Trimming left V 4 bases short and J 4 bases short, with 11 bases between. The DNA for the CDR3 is TGTGCCAGCAGCATTCGACAGCCCTATGGCTACACCTTC. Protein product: CASSIRQPYGYTF.

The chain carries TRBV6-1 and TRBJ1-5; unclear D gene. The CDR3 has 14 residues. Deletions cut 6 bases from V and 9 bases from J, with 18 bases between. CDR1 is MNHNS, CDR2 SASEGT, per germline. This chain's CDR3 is CASSREGLGMPQHF. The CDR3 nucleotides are TGTGCCAGCAGCCGTGAGGGTTTGGGGATGCCCCAGCATTTT.

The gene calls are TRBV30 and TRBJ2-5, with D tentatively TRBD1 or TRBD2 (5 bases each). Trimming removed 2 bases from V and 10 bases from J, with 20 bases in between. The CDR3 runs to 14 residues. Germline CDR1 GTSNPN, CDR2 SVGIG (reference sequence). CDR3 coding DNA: TGTGCCTGGAGTCTTCTGGACACGGTGGGGGTCCAGTACTTC. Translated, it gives CAWSLLDTVGVQYF. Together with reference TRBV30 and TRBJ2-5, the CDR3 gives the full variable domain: SQTIHQWPATLVQPVGSPLSLECTVEGTSNPNLYWYRQAAGRGLQLLFYSVGIGQISSEVPQNLSASRPQDRQFILSSKKLLLSDSGFYLCAWSLLDTVGVQYFGPGTRLLVL.